The 31 T cell receptor beta chains listed next were all sequenced from one sample in a study of blood T cell repertoires in COVID-19. Sequencing was performed with immunoSEQ multiplex PCR; in TCRdb, only in-frame clones are kept and a portion is missing. The sample holds around 310,000 clones, 88% seen once. The source material was PBMCs or T cells enriched from blood (not recorded which). These receptors all come from a man aged 30-40 years who had recovered from COVID-19.

V gene TRBV9 combines with J gene TRBJ1-2; 9 bases map to TRBD1. Germline V gene lookup returns CDR1 SGDLS and CDR2 YYNGEE. After removal of 4 bases from V and 5 bases from J, the junction contained 6 bases not matched to a gene. The CDR3 loop spans 14 amino acids. The CDR3 DNA reads as TGTGCCAGCAGCTATACAGGGGGCAGATATGGCTACACCTTC. Its protein is CASSYTGGRYGYTF. Combining the CDR3 with reference TRBV9 and TRBJ1-2 gives the whole variable domain DSGVTQTPKHLITATGQRVTLRCSPRSGDLSVYWYQQSLDQGLQFLIQYYNGEERAKGNILERFSAQQFPDLHSELNLSSLELGDSALYFCASSYTGGRYGYTFGSGTRLTVV.

This rearrangement joins TRBV5-1 to TRBJ1-2; TRBD1 is a possible D gene (5 bases). This CDR3 has 12 amino acids. Trimming shortened V by 3 bases and J by 11 bases, and 14 bases separated the two germline ends. Germline V gene lookup returns CDR1 SGHRS and CDR2 YFSETQ. This chain's CDR3 is CASSSGLLPYTF. CDR3 nucleotides: TGCGCCAGCAGCTCGGGACTGCTCCCGTACACCTTC. The variable domain in full, completed from reference TRBV5-1 and TRBJ1-2, reads KAGVTQTPRYLIKTRGQQVTLSCSPISGHRSVSWYQQTPGQGLQFLFEYFSETQRNKGNFPGRFSGRQFSNSRSEMNVSTLELGDSALYLCASSSGLLPYTFGSGTRLTVV.

The chain uses TRBV27 and TRBJ1-4, with D possibly TRBD1 on 5 matching bases. The germline CDR1 and CDR2 sequences are MNHEY and SMNVEV (reference sequence). Trimming left V 1 base short and J 0 bases short, with 9 bases between. There are 16 residues in the CDR3. DNA of the CDR3: TGTGCCAGCAGTTTATACGGGGGAACAACTAATGAAAAACTGTTTTTT. Protein: CASSLYGGTTNEKLFF.

V and J are TRBV5-4 and TRBJ2-3, with 13 bases identical to TRBD2. This CDR3 has 16 amino acids. Trimming removed 3 bases from V and 2 bases from J; junction bases left unmatched: 3. The germline gives CDR1 SGHNT, CDR2 YYREEE (reference sequence). The CDR3 region has the DNA TGTGCCAGCAGCTGGGGACTAGCGGGGAACACAGATACGCAGTATTTT. It translates to CASSWGLAGNTDTQYF.

This chain connects TRBV28 to TRBJ1-5; D remains unclear. V shed 4 bases and J shed 10 bases, with 11 bases lying between them. From germline, CDR1 is MDHEN and CDR2 SYDVKM. This CDR3 contains 12 residues. CDR3 amino acids: CASSYIDNPQHF. In nucleotides, the CDR3 is TGTGCCAGCAGTTACATAGACAACCCCCAGCATTTT.

The chain joins TRBV6-5 to TRBJ1-5; no clear D. The V gene lost 3 bases and the J gene lost 3 bases, with 9 bases spanning the gap. The CDR3 has 14 amino acids. Germline CDR1 reads MNHEY; CDR2 reads SVGAGI. Here the CDR3 DNA reads TGTGCCAGCAGTTATGCAGCGACCAATCAGCCCCAGCATTTT. It specifies CASSYAATNQPQHF.

The J gene is TRBJ1-1, the V gene TRBV6-5, with D tentatively TRBD1 (6 bases). This CDR3 comprises 13 residues. Trimming pared 4 bases from V and 10 bases from J, leaving 16 bases between. Germline V gene lookup returns CDR1 MNHEY and CDR2 SVGAGI. DNA of the CDR3: TGTGCCAGCAGTTTCCATCTGACAGGAGGAGCTTTCTTT. Translation gives CASSFHLTGGAFF.

The chain carries TRBV7-3 and TRBJ2-3, with 8 bases lining up with TRBD2. This CDR3 region has 17 residues. From germline, CDR1 is SGHTA and CDR2 FQGTGA. After removal of 5 bases from V and 2 bases from J, the junction contained 12 bases not matched to a gene. The CDR3 here is CASSPRGAGDPTDTQYF. The CDR3 coding sequence is TGTGCCAGCAGCCCACGGGGAGCGGGGGACCCCACAGATACGCAGTATTTT.

CDR3 sequence reads: CASSAGTGGEQYF. The CDR3 bases are TGTGCCAGCAGCGCCGGGACAGGGGGAGAGCAGTACTTC. J is TRBJ2-7 and V is TRBV9, with TRBD1 matching 11 bases. J was trimmed by 7 bases and V by 3 bases; bases with no gene match: 3. The CDR3 contains 13 residues. The germline V gene has CDR1 SGDLS and CDR2 YYNGEE.

The chain couples TRBV10-2 to TRBJ2-7; TRBD1 aligns across 7 bases. The CDR3 consists of 16 residues. CDR1 and CDR2 from the germline V gene are WSHSY and SAAADI. Trimming at V came to 5 bases and at J to 0 bases, leaving 10 bases not matched to a gene. Here the CDR3 DNA reads TGCGCCAGCAGTCAATCCGGGACAGCCAACTCCTACGAGCAGTACTTC. This encodes CASSQSGTANSYEQYF.

Note on this clone: In the same sample, other DNA sequences code for this CDR3. The V and J genes are TRBV7-9 and TRBJ1-1, with D uncertain. V dropped 5 bases and J dropped 5 bases, with 9 bases sitting between them. In germline, CDR1 is SEHNR, CDR2 FQNEAQ (reference sequence). The CDR3 covers 12 residues. CDR3 in DNA: TGTGCCAGCAGCCGCGGAAGGACTGAAGCTTTCTTT. Protein sequence: CASSRGRTEAFF.

The chain uses TRBV2 and TRBJ1-1; D unresolved. The germline V and J ends were trimmed by 4 bases and 0 bases, with 24 bases remaining between them. Germline V gene data show CDR1 as SNHLY and CDR2 as FYNNEI. CDR3 length: 19 residues. The CDR3 coding sequence is TGTGCCAGCAGTGTCGGTAGGTCGACCTCCTGGCGGCTGAACACTGAAGCTTTCTTT. This codes for CASSVGRSTSWRLNTEAFF.

The chain joins TRBV29-1 to TRBJ1-1; tentatively, D is TRBD1 (5 bases). The CDR3 is 13 amino acids. Trimming left V 7 bases short and J 2 bases short, with 14 bases between. Germline V lookup: CDR1 SQVTM, CDR2 ANQGSEA. As DNA, the CDR3 is TGCAGCGCCCCGTCAGGGTTCAACACTGAAGCTTTCTTT. It is translated as CSAPSGFNTEAFF.

The V call is TRBV4-2, the J call TRBJ1-5, with TRBD1 matching over 7 bases. Germline CDR1 is LGHNA and CDR2 is YNFKEQ. The junction had 12 bases not matched to a gene; V was cut back by 6 bases and J by 4 bases. The CDR3 spans 16 residues. CDR3 sequence: CASRLRQGAPNQPQHF. Here the CDR3 DNA reads TGTGCCAGCAGACTCAGACAGGGAGCCCCTAATCAGCCCCAGCATTTT.

The rearrangement uses TRBV28 and TRBJ2-6, with TRBD2 matching 7 bases. Trimming removed 6 bases from V and 0 bases from J; junction bases left unmatched: 2. CDR3 length: 15 residues. From germline, CDR1 is MDHEN and CDR2 SYDVKM. In DNA form, the CDR3 reads TGTGCCAGCAGCGGGGGGTACTCTGGGGCCAACGTCCTGACTTTC. It yields the protein CASSGGYSGANVLTF.

The chain has TRBV6-4 and TRBJ1-2, with 10 nucleotides matching TRBD1. Germline V gives CDR1 MRHNA, CDR2 SNTAGT. The CDR3 has 15 amino acids. V trimming: 6 bases; J trimming: 8 bases; junction bases outside the gene matches: 12. The chain's CDR3 is CASRDLGQGFGGYTF. For the CDR3, the DNA is TGTGCCAGCAGGGATCTGGGACAGGGGTTTGGCGGCTACACCTTC.

The chain is built from TRBV19 and TRBJ2-7; 10 bases are shared with TRBD1. CDR1 LNHDA and CDR2 SQIVND come from the germline V gene (reference sequence). This CDR3 region has 15 residues. V lost 7 bases and J lost 4; bases outside the gene matches: 10. CDR3 bases: TGTGCCAGTATACAGGACCGGGACAGGGGTTACGAGCAGTACTTC. Translating gives CASIQDRDRGYEQYF.

Details on this clone: Other DNA sequences within the sample encode an identical CDR3. This chain uses TRBV19 with TRBJ1-5, with D hard to call. V was shortened by 3 bases and J by 0 bases, with 9 bases between the two germline ends. This CDR3 is 15 amino acids long. CDR1 LNHDA and CDR2 SQIVND come from the germline V gene (reference sequence). CDR3 sequence: CASSIGHYSNQPQHF. The CDR3 DNA follows: TGTGCCAGTAGTATTGGCCATTATAGCAATCAGCCCCAGCATTTT.

The chain combines TRBV15 with TRBJ1-2, with D possibly being TRBD1 (5 bases). Germline V CDR1 and CDR2: LNHNV, YYDKDF (reference sequence). V gave up 0 bases and J gave up 0 bases, with 11 bases separating them. CDR3 length: 16 residues. CDR3 DNA: TGTGCCACCAGCAGAGACCCTCGGACACCTAACTATGGCTACACCTTC. Protein: CATSRDPRTPNYGYTF.

The V and J genes are TRBV14 and TRBJ2-5; 7 bases map to TRBD1. CDR3 length equals 16 residues. Germline V gene lookup returns CDR1 SGHDN and CDR2 FVKESK. Germline trimming cut 1 base from V and 3 bases from J; bases unmatched to any gene: 8. CDR3 nucleotide sequence: TGTGCCAGCAGCCAAGGGCTGGGACAGAAGAAAGAGACCCAGTACTTC. This codes for CASSQGLGQKKETQYF.

The chain joins TRBV27 to TRBJ2-2, with D perhaps matching TRBD2 (6 bases). The V gene lost 1 base and the J gene lost 3 bases, with 9 bases spanning the gap. CDR1 and CDR2 (germline): MNHEY, SMNVEV (reference sequence). This CDR3 has 15 amino acids. CDR3 region: CASSLWGLHTGELFF. Here the CDR3 DNA reads TGTGCCAGCAGTTTATGGGGACTCCACACCGGGGAGCTGTTTTTT.

The chain couples TRBV7-2 to TRBJ2-1, with TRBD2 as a possible D gene (6 bases). CDR1 and CDR2 (germline): SGHTA, FQGNSA. CDR3 size: 18 residues. Trimming shortened V by 5 bases and J by 2 bases, and 22 bases separated the two germline ends. The CDR3 sequence is CASSQVAGIVVPYNEQFF. CDR3 nucleotide sequence: TGTGCCAGCAGCCAGGTGGCGGGGATTGTTGTCCCCTACAATGAGCAGTTCTTC.

This clone has a single count. The V gene is TRBV6-5, the J gene TRBJ2-7; D possibly corresponds to TRBD1 (6 bases). V lost 2 bases to trimming and J lost 3 bases, with 14 bases between them. The CDR3 consists of 15 residues. Germline CDR1 reads MNHEY; CDR2 reads SVGAGI. Here the CDR3 DNA reads TGTGCCAGCAGTTACGCCCAGGGGTCCCTCTACGAGCAGTACTTC. Translating gives CASSYAQGSLYEQYF.

J is TRBJ2-2 and V is TRBV28, with a tentative D call TRBD1 (7 bases). V gave up 4 bases and J gave up 4 bases, with 13 bases separating them. The CDR3 loop spans 15 amino acids. Germline assignment: CDR1 MDHEN and CDR2 SYDVKM. The CDR3 reads CASSSNRGLTGELFF. The CDR3 nucleotides read TGTGCCAGCAGTTCGAACAGGGGACTCACCGGGGAGCTGTTTTTT.

This sequence joins TRBV19 and TRBJ2-5, with D uncertain. The CDR3 has 13 residues. Trimming pared 3 bases from V and 2 bases from J, leaving 7 bases between. CDR1 and CDR2 from the germline V gene are LNHDA and SQIVND (reference sequence). The chain's CDR3 is CASSITIQETQYF. In DNA, the CDR3 is TGTGCCAGTAGTATCACTATTCAAGAGACCCAGTACTTC. The variable domain in full, with the rest retrieved from reference TRBV19 and TRBJ2-5, is DGGITQSPKYLFRKEGQNVTLSCEQNLNHDAMYWYRQDPGQGLRLIYYSQIVNDFQKGDIAEGYSVSREKKESFPLTVTSAQKNPTAFYLCASSITIQETQYFGPGTRLLVL.

The chain uses TRBV29-1 and TRBJ1-4; D not certain. CDR3 size: 10 residues. Germline loops: CDR1 SQVTM, CDR2 ANQGSEA. V lost 3 bases, J lost 11 bases, and 7 bases lay in between. The CDR3 spells CSVERGKLFF. CDR3 DNA: TGCAGCGTTGAGAGAGGGAAACTGTTTTTT.

The V call is TRBV6-5, the J call TRBJ1-2, with TRBD1 matching over 7 bases. The CDR3 covers 14 residues. V dropped 5 bases and J dropped 2; count of bases not matched to a gene: 5. The germline gives CDR1 MNHEY, CDR2 SVGAGI. The chain's CDR3 is CASSPLDRNYGYTF. The CDR3 bases are TGTGCCAGCAGTCCCTTGGACAGGAACTATGGCTACACCTTC.

This clone occurred a few times. The rearrangement links TRBV13 to TRBJ1-1; 7 bases are a match to TRBD1. The CDR3 is 16 amino acids. CDR1 is PRHDT, CDR2 FYEKMQ, per germline (reference sequence). V trimming: 0 bases; J trimming: 1 base; junction bases outside the gene matches: 5. CDR3 amino acids: CASSLGTGSRNTEAFF. The CDR3 bases are TGTGCCAGCAGCTTAGGGACAGGGTCTAGGAACACTGAAGCTTTCTTT.

The chain has TRBV6-5 and TRBJ1-2; TRBD1 is a possible D gene (6 bases). This CDR3 spans 16 amino acids. V was clipped by 0 bases and J by 0 bases, with 11 bases between them. Germline CDR1 and CDR2: MNHEY and SVGAGI. The CDR3 DNA follows: TGTGCCAGCAGTTACTCGACGGGACATGCTAACTATGGCTACACCTTC. Protein product: CASSYSTGHANYGYTF.

The chain joins TRBV6-1 to TRBJ2-4; D might be TRBD1 (6 bases). The CDR3 length is 14 residues. Germline V gene sequence: CDR1 MNHNS, CDR2 SASEGT. V was shortened by 1 base and J by 6 bases, with 10 bases between the two germline ends. The CDR3 DNA is TGTGCCAGCAGTGAAGTTGGGGGCGGAAACATTCAGTACTTC. Its protein product is CASSEVGGGNIQYF.

CDR3 region: CASSDFSGLAGVAKNIQYF. CDR3 nucleotide sequence: TGCGCCAGCAGTGACTTCTCGGGACTAGCGGGGGTTGCCAAAAACATTCAGTACTTC. The chain is built from TRBV10-2 and TRBJ2-4, with TRBD2 matching 14 bases. The CDR3 extends over 19 amino acids. Germline V lookup: CDR1 WSHSY, CDR2 SAAADI. V shed 3 bases and J 1 base; nucleotides not matched to a gene: 8.